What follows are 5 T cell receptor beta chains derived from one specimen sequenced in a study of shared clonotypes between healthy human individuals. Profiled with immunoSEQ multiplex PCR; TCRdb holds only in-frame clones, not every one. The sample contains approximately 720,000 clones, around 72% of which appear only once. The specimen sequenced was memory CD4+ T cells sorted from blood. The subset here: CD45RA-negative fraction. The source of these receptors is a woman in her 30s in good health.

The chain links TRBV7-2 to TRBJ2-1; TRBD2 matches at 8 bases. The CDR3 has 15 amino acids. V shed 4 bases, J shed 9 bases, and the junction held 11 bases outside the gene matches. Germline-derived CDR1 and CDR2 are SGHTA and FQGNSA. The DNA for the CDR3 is TGTGCCAGCAGCTCCGAGACCCGACGGGGGGGTGAGCAGTTCTTC. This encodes CASSSETRRGGEQFF.

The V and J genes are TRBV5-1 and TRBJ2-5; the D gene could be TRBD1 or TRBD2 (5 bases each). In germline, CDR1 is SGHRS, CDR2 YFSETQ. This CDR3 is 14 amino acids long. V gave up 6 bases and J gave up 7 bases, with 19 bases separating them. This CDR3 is CASTGTQGESTQYF. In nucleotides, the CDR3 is TGCGCCAGCACCGGGACGCAAGGAGAGTCGACCCAGTACTTC. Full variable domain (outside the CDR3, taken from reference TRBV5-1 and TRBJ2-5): KAGVTQTPRYLIKTRGQQVTLSCSPISGHRSVSWYQQTPGQGLQFLFEYFSETQRNKGNFPGRFSGRQFSNSRSEMNVSTLELGDSALYLCASTGTQGESTQYFGPGTRLLVL.

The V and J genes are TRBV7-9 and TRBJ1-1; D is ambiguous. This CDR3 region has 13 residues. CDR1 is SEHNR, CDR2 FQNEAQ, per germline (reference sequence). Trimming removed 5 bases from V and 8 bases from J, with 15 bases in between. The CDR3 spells CASSVGPSVEAFF. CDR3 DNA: TGTGCCAGCAGCGTCGGACCGTCGGTGGAAGCTTTCTTT.

CDR3 region: CASSERTAISGANVLTF. DNA of the CDR3: TGCGCCAGCAGCGAACGGACAGCAATCTCTGGGGCCAACGTCCTGACTTTC. J is TRBJ2-6 and V is TRBV5-1; perhaps TRBD1 as D (6 bases). CDR1 and CDR2 from the germline V gene are SGHRS and YFSETQ. Between the trimmed V and J ends, which lost 4 bases and 0 bases, there was a span of 14 bases. The CDR3 has 17 amino acids.

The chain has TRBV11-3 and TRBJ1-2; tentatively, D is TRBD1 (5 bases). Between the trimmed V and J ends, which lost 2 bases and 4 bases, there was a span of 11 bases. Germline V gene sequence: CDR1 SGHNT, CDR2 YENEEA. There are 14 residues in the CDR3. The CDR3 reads CASSLTGGGYGYTF. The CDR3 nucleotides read TGTGCCAGCAGCTTAACCGGGGGAGGCTATGGCTACACCTTC.